This TCR beta chain emerged from a study of blood T cell repertoires in COVID-19. Overall study context: The origin of the acute and convalescent COVID-19 samples was the United States, Italy and Spain.

The CDR3 contains 16 residues. The V gene's germline CDR1 is MNHEY and CDR2 SMNVEV (reference sequence). The V and J ends lost 6 bases and 1 base respectively, with 18 bases between them. Methods used by the authors: Nucleated cell number was recorded as an estimate derived from reference gene primer amplification. The assay was immunoSEQ multiplex PCR, and TCRdb's table has in-frame clones only and misses some. The DNA gave D and trimming, while V, J and clone size come from that table. The table has roughly 260,000 clones, approximately 86% seen once. This chain joins TRBV27 and TRBJ2-5, with D perhaps matching TRBD1 (5 bases). The sequence was obtained from a man aged 35 to 55 who had recovered from COVID-19. The source material was peripheral blood. The CDR3 DNA reads as TGTGCCAGCAGCTCTCACTTCAGGACAAGCCAAGAGACCCAGTACTTC. It is translated as CASSSHFRTSQETQYF.